A single sample is the source of the 24 T cell receptor beta chains below, sequenced in a study of blood T cell repertoires in COVID-19. Sequencing was performed with immunoSEQ multiplex PCR; in TCRdb, only in-frame clones are kept and a portion is missing. This table holds a few hundred thousand clones, around 85% found once. Material: peripheral blood. The receptors here all came from a human donor in a cohort sampled during active COVID-19.

The chain employs TRBV5-1 and TRBJ1-2; D gene unclear. Between the trimmed V and J ends, which lost 4 bases and 9 bases, there was a span of 10 bases. The CDR3 totals 11 residues. Looked up from germline, CDR1 is SGHRS and CDR2 is YFSETQ. The CDR3 loop reads CASSLGASYTF. CDR3 in DNA: TGCGCCAGCAGCCTGGGAGCGAGCTACACCTTC.

V and J are TRBV10-3 and TRBJ2-3, with 7 nucleotides matching TRBD2. The V segment lost 2 bases and the J segment 1 base; nucleotides outside the gene matches: 6. The CDR3 runs to 16 residues. Germline CDR1 and CDR2: ENHRY and SYGVKD. CDR3 bases: TGTGCCATCAGTGAGCCCGTTGGGGGGGGCACAGATACGCAGTATTTT. Translation gives CAISEPVGGGTDTQYF.

The chain is built from TRBV27 and TRBJ1-2, with D perhaps TRBD1 (5 bases). Germline V gene data show CDR1 as MNHEY and CDR2 as SMNVEV (reference sequence). There are 15 residues in the CDR3. The V end lost 2 bases, the J end lost 0 bases, and 10 bases lay between the germline ends. This CDR3 is CASSLRTGSNYGYTF. The CDR3 DNA reads TGTGCCAGCAGTTTACGAACAGGATCTAACTATGGCTACACCTTC.

This clone was seen more than once but under ten times. The rearrangement links TRBV20-1 to TRBJ2-2; D unresolved. The germline CDR1 and CDR2 sequences are DFQATT and SNEGSKA (reference sequence). The CDR3 is 11 residues long. V was shortened by 7 bases and J by 0 bases, with 3 bases between the two germline ends. This CDR3 reads CSGANTGELFF. The CDR3 nucleotides are TGCAGTGGAGCGAACACCGGGGAGCTGTTTTTT.

This chain connects TRBV14 to TRBJ1-2; D is perhaps TRBD1 (6 bases). CDR1 SGHDN and CDR2 FVKESK come from the germline V gene. With 1 base removed from V and 5 bases from J, the gap between germline ends came to 14 bases. There are 15 residues in the CDR3. CDR3 amino acids: CASSQGLSRGYGYTF. The CDR3 DNA reads as TGTGCCAGCAGCCAAGGGTTAAGCAGGGGATATGGCTACACCTTC.

Comment on this clone: This sample also contains other DNA sequences that code for the same CDR3. The chain has TRBV5-1 and TRBJ2-3; TRBD1 matches at 7 bases. CDR3 length: 14 amino acids. The J segment lost 1 base and the V segment lost 2 bases, leaving 1 base of the junction unmatched. The V gene's germline CDR1 is SGHRS and CDR2 YFSETQ. DNA for the CDR3: TGCGCCAGCAGCTTCACAGGGGGCACAGATACGCAGTATTTT. As protein: CASSFTGGTDTQYF.

The rearrangement uses TRBV5-8 and TRBJ1-2; D not resolved. Germline CDR1 and CDR2: SGHTS and YDEGEE. The CDR3 length is 15 residues. Trimming removed 5 bases at V and 7 bases at J, with 21 bases between. The CDR3 loop is CASSRAPGSEPGYTF. The CDR3, as DNA: TGTGCCAGCAGTCGGGCCCCCGGGAGCGAGCCTGGCTACACCTTC.

V usage is TRBV24-1 and J usage is TRBJ2-1; possible D gene TRBD2, 6 bases. The CDR3 length is 15 residues. The germline gives CDR1 KGHDR, CDR2 SFDVKD. V was clipped by 6 bases and J by 8 bases, with 19 bases between them. The CDR3 sequence: CATSLGLLNSDEQFF. CDR3 in DNA: TGTGCCACCAGTTTGGGACTCCTGAATTCAGATGAGCAGTTCTTC.

The chain uses TRBV3-1 (or the pseudogene TRBV3-2) and TRBJ1-2, with unresolved D. This CDR3 has 14 residues. V lost 3 bases and J 2 bases, leaving 10 bases between the germline ends. The germline gives CDR1 LGHDT, CDR2 YNNKEL (reference sequence). In DNA, the CDR3 is TGTGCCAGCAGCCACGGAGTCACAAACTATGGCTACACCTTC. Amino acid sequence: CASSHGVTNYGYTF.

The rearrangement links TRBV4-2 to TRBJ2-7; 8 bases fit TRBD1. V shed 0 bases, J shed 2 bases, and the junction held 6 bases outside the gene matches. From germline, CDR1 is LGHNA and CDR2 YNFKEQ. The CDR3 consists of 16 residues. The CDR3 reads CASSQDTGGRTYEQYF. The CDR3 bases are TGTGCCAGCAGCCAAGACACAGGGGGAAGAACCTACGAGCAGTACTTC.

The chain joins TRBV24-1 to TRBJ1-2; TRBD1 agrees at 7 bases. V shed 3 bases and J 7 bases; nucleotides not matched to a gene: 4. Germline V gene lookup returns CDR1 KGHDR and CDR2 SFDVKD. This CDR3 is built from 13 residues. DNA of the CDR3: TGTGCCACCAGTGATAGGGGGCGTTTTGGCTACACCTTC. This codes for CATSDRGRFGYTF.

Only a few counts were recorded for this clone. The chain carries TRBV19 and TRBJ1-5, with D possibly matching TRBD1 (5 bases). The CDR3 length is 15 residues. V was cut by 4 bases and J by 2 bases, with 12 bases left in between. Per the germline V gene, CDR1 is LNHDA and CDR2 is SQIVND (reference sequence). CDR3 region: CASSRTQGGNQPQHF. The DNA for the CDR3 is TGTGCCAGTAGTAGAACTCAGGGTGGCAATCAGCCCCAGCATTTT.

This clone was recorded a few times. The V call is TRBV5-6, the J call TRBJ1-1; D is undetermined. Germline CDR1 SGHDT, CDR2 YYEEEE. V lost 0 bases and J lost 10, with 16 bases in between. This CDR3 is 14 amino acids long. The CDR3 DNA reads TGTGCCAGCAGCTTGGCCTTGGGCGCCGGCAGAGCTTTCTTT. Protein product: CASSLALGAGRAFF.

This rearrangement joins TRBV10-3 to TRBJ1-2; D call uncertain. The length of the CDR3 is 13 residues. The germline V and J ends were trimmed by 8 bases and 8 bases, with 18 bases remaining between them. From germline, CDR1 is ENHRY and CDR2 SYGVKD. The CDR3 protein is CAILLPDLLGYTF. In DNA, the CDR3 is TGTGCCATCCTACTGCCCGATTTGTTGGGCTACACCTTC.

The chain is built from TRBV30 and TRBJ1-3; D gene ambiguous. The CDR3 totals 13 residues. Trimming pared 1 base from V and 0 bases from J, leaving 4 bases between. Germline lookup yields CDR1 GTSNPN and CDR2 SVGIG (reference sequence). The CDR3 sequence: CAWSGSSGNTIYF. The DNA of the CDR3 is TGTGCCTGGAGTGGGAGCTCTGGAAACACCATATATTTT.

Here the CDR3 DNA reads TGTGCCAGCAGCCTCTACGCGGACACTGAAGCTTTCTTT. This codes for CASSLYADTEAFF. J is TRBJ1-1 and V is TRBV3-1 (or the pseudogene TRBV3-2); D is unresolved. The CDR3 is made up of 13 amino acids. V lost 4 bases and J 3 bases, leaving 9 bases between the germline ends. Germline CDR1 reads LGHDT; CDR2 reads YNNKEL (reference sequence).

This chain links TRBV29-1 with TRBJ1-1, with a weak D call TRBD1 (5 bases). The germline V and J ends were trimmed by 5 bases and 3 bases, with 10 bases remaining between them. Germline-derived CDR1 and CDR2 are SQVTM and ANQGSEA. This CDR3 is built from 12 residues. In DNA form, the CDR3 reads TGCAGCGTTTTGCAGGGTTACACTGAAGCTTTCTTT. Translation: CSVLQGYTEAFF.

This sequence joins TRBV5-5 and TRBJ1-1; TRBD1 might be the D (5 bases). Trimming removed 0 bases at V and 0 bases at J, with 12 bases between. Germline CDR1 and CDR2: SGHKS and YYEKEE (reference sequence). This CDR3 region has 16 residues. The CDR3 region has the DNA TGTGCCAGCAGCTTGGCCGGGGGGGTCTTGAACACTGAAGCTTTCTTT. Its translation: CASSLAGGVLNTEAFF.

This clone was seen just once. This chain links TRBV7-3 with TRBJ1-1; 9 bases agree with TRBD1. The germline gives CDR1 SGHTA, CDR2 FQGTGA. This CDR3 contains 13 residues. Unmatched junction bases numbered 4, after V lost 4 bases and J lost 7 bases. CDR3 region: CASSSPGQGEAFF. The CDR3, as DNA: TGTGCCAGCAGCTCCCCGGGACAGGGTGAAGCTTTCTTT.

The J gene is TRBJ2-1, the V gene TRBV5-1, with a possible D match to TRBD2 (6 bases). Germline-derived CDR1 and CDR2 are SGHRS and YFSETQ. CDR3 length: 15 residues. Trimming cost V 2 bases and J 4 bases, with 13 bases left between them. This chain's CDR3 is CASSLLGTVYNEQFF. In DNA, the CDR3 is TGCGCCAGCAGCTTACTAGGGACTGTTTACAATGAGCAGTTCTTC.

The chain recombines TRBV6-6 with TRBJ1-6; D gene unclear. The ends were cut back, 6 bases at V and 10 bases at J, with 22 bases in the middle. Germline CDR1 MNHNY, CDR2 SVGAGI (reference sequence). The CDR3 is made up of 16 amino acids. In DNA, the CDR3 is TGTGCCAGCAGATCATCCCAAGGGAGGTCCTTCTCACCCCTCCACTTT. Its translation is CASRSSQGRSFSPLHF.

The chain combines TRBV24-1 with TRBJ2-2, with 10 bases that match TRBD1. In germline, CDR1 is KGHDR, CDR2 SFDVKD. V lost 4 bases and J lost 5; bases outside the gene matches: 6. CDR3 length: 16 residues. CDR3 in DNA: TGTGCCACCAGTGACCCGAGGACAGGGGGGACCGGGGAGCTGTTTTTT. Amino acids: CATSDPRTGGTGELFF.

The chain recombines TRBV19 with TRBJ1-5; 7 positions match TRBD1. Losses at the gene ends were 2 bases for V and 6 bases for J; bases not matched to a gene: 7. The germline V gene has CDR1 LNHDA and CDR2 SQIVND (reference sequence). The CDR3 runs 15 residues. The CDR3 region is CASSIKGQIPQPQHF. The CDR3 DNA is TGTGCCAGTAGTATAAAGGGACAGATACCTCAGCCCCAGCATTTT. The variable domain in full, with the rest retrieved from reference TRBV19 and TRBJ1-5, is DGGITQSPKYLFRKEGQNVTLSCEQNLNHDAMYWYRQDPGQGLRLIYYSQIVNDFQKGDIAEGYSVSREKKESFPLTVTSAQKNPTAFYLCASSIKGQIPQPQHFGDGTRLSIL.

The chain is built from TRBV30 and TRBJ1-5; D is perhaps TRBD1 (6 bases). The CDR3 is 13 amino acids. Trimming pared 2 bases from V and 8 bases from J, leaving 13 bases between. Per germline, CDR1 GTSNPN and CDR2 SVGIG (reference sequence). The CDR3: CAWSLGAGEPQHF. CDR3 bases: TGTGCCTGGAGTCTGGGGGCGGGAGAGCCCCAGCATTTT. The full variable domain, rest sourced from reference TRBV30 and TRBJ1-5, is SQTIHQWPATLVQPVGSPLSLECTVEGTSNPNLYWYRQAAGRGLQLLFYSVGIGQISSEVPQNLSASRPQDRQFILSSKKLLLSDSGFYLCAWSLGAGEPQHFGDGTRLSIL.